This T cell receptor beta chain was sequenced in a study of T cell repertoires in cytomegalovirus infection. Study-level background: Used in the study were CMV epitopes, some recently identified and HLA-C-restricted, others well-studied and HLA-B-restricted. Study-wide points: Dominant in the ex vivo response were TCR beta clonotypes restricted by HLA-C and specific for CMV. Adding up the frequency of public TCR beta families identified people who carried CMV plus the relevant HLA.

The CDR3 runs 15 residues. Germline assignment: CDR1 MNHNS and CDR2 SASEGT. V trimming: 2 bases; J trimming: 3 bases; junction bases outside the gene matches: 6. This clonotype was picked up a small number of times. Its matching antigen is unknown. TCRdb called the reads again in MiXCR, with one record for every CDR3 protein. The sample shows hundreds of thousands of distinct CDR3 sequences, around 31% of them seen only once. The receptor was isolated from a human donor in good health (CMV status not recorded). Some clones in this sample may be carry-over from other donors' samples. The chain uses TRBV6-1 and TRBJ2-7; 8 nucleotides match TRBD1. The sample in question was cultured PBMCs, obtained from culture after CMV antigen stimulation. The CDR3 spells CASSEFGQGDYEQYF. The CDR3 DNA reads TGTGCCAGCAGTGAATTTGGACAGGGAGACTACGAGCAGTACTTC.